This paragraph reports one T cell receptor beta chain. Its antigen remains unidentified. The sample belongs to a study of T cell responses to AZD1222 COVID-19 vaccine. This CDR3 comprises 11 residues. Germline V gene data show CDR1 as MNHEY and CDR2 as SVGAGI. Trimming took off 3 bases at V and 5 bases at J, with 4 bases between the two ends. Findings and caveats of the study: All repertoire sampling was performed exclusively after the peak T cell response. Within unmutated variant regions lay the reported targets of nearly half of spike-specific TCRs. Compared with day 0, the breadth and depth of the Spike-specific TCR repertoire rose significantly after two doses of AZD1222.

The repertoire was sequenced with immunoSEQ multiplex PCR; TCRdb's copy has only in-frame clones and lacks some. This table holds more than 110,000 clones, around nine tenths found once. The sample in question was peripheral blood, obtained on day 0 of AZD1222 vaccination. The rearrangement joins TRBV6-5 to TRBJ2-5; D remains unclear. The sequence derives from an adult in good health. CDR3 bases: TGTGCCAGCAGTTATGGGGAGACCCAGTACTTC. Its protein product is CASSYGETQYF.